This T cell receptor (beta chain) comes out of a study of T-cell memory formation after mild COVID-19. This clonotype has just a few counts. Employing constant-segment primers, 5'RACE generated TCR alpha and TCR beta cDNA libraries bearing sample barcodes and UMIs. TCRdb re-called the 5' RACE reads through MiXCR, storing one row per CDR3 protein. This sample has some 350,000 distinct CDR3 sequences, with 13% found just once. Specimen: PBMCs or a T cell subset sorted from them (not recorded which). The receptor was isolated from a man younger than 35 who had mild COVID-19 (a few samples of this study predate the infection). Cell type and time point are not known.

For the CDR3, the DNA is TGCGCCAGCAGCTTGGGAGGAAGCGGAACGAAAGAGACCCAGTACTTC. It translates to CASSLGGSGTKETQYF. The chain carries TRBV5-1 and TRBJ2-5; D possibly corresponds to TRBD2 (5 bases). Germline assignment: CDR1 SGHRS and CDR2 YFSETQ. Deletions cut 0 bases from V and 3 bases from J, with 15 bases between. The CDR3 runs 16 residues.